This T cell receptor (beta chain) is drawn from a study of cytomegalovirus exposure and HLA in healthy donors. Samples came from healthy bone marrow donors. As concerns this clone: Its target is unknown.

Regarding the study as a whole: After further analysis at a later stage, 16,951 TCR beta sequences were associated with HLA alleles at 0.05 false discovery rate.

Researchers ran the PCR with 60 Vbeta and 13 Jbeta primers. Libraries were prepared by immunoSEQ multiplex PCR; TCRdb keeps only in-frame clonotypes and omits some of them. The table shows roughly 160,000 clones, with roughly 78% occurring only once. Source material: PBMCs. The source of this sequence is a woman aged 45-65 years in good health and CMV-seropositive.

DNA for the CDR3: TGTGCCAGCAGCCGGCTCGTCACCTATAATTCACCCCTCCACTTT. This encodes CASSRLVTYNSPLHF. This chain uses TRBV14 with TRBJ1-6; D unresolved. The CDR3 spans 15 residues. The V and J ends lost 4 bases and 2 bases respectively, with 9 bases between them. Germline V CDR1 and CDR2: SGHDN, FVKESK.